What follows are 20 T cell receptor beta chains derived from one specimen sequenced in a study of CD8+ T cells in alopecia areata (dated by TCRdb to the late 2010s). To prepare the library, the immunoSEQ multiplex PCR assay was applied. To provide template for TCR sequencing, every sample had RNA extracted and reverse transcribed into cDNA. TCRdb obtained this table from immuneACCESS and retained in-frame rearrangements with V and J assigned. These tables miss some clones; where compared with another copy, unresolved V genes account for less than half of the shortfall, and the remainder is unexplained. The sample table lists 5,700 or so clones, 60% to 70% of them with a count of one. Jointly, the top ten make up around 10% of the sample. The time point label for this specimen denotes: baseline before oral tofacitinib. Lesional scalp punch biopsies and peripheral blood were collected from alopecia areata patients.

The sample consisted of skin, taken at week 0. These receptors all come from a human donor with alopecia areata.

This clone came up a few times. The CDR3 DNA follows: TGCGCCAGCAGCCAAGATCCCCCCGACGAGCAGTACTTC. Its translation: CASSQDPPDEQYF. This chain uses TRBV4-1 with TRBJ2-7, with D unclear. This CDR3 region has 13 residues. V lost 0 bases, J lost 5 bases, and 8 bases lay in between. The germline V gene encodes CDR1 MGHRA and CDR2 YSYEKL.

The CDR3 coding sequence is TGTGCCAGCACTACCCAGTACACCGGGGAGCTGTTTTTT. As protein: CASTTQYTGELFF. This chain links TRBV28 with TRBJ2-2; D gene uncertain. Trimming pared 7 bases from V and 3 bases from J, leaving 9 bases between. The CDR3 runs to 13 residues. Germline V lookup: CDR1 MDHEN, CDR2 SYDVKM.

The chain employs TRBV4-2 and TRBJ2-1, with TRBD1 matching over 9 bases. Germline CDR1 reads LGHNA; CDR2 reads YNFKEQ. V shed 2 bases and J 7 bases; nucleotides not matched to a gene: 6. This CDR3 comprises 15 residues. The CDR3 is CASSQTGTGRNEQFF. The DNA of the CDR3 is TGTGCCAGCAGCCAAACCGGGACAGGGAGGAATGAGCAGTTCTTC.

CDR3 sequence (DNA): TGCAGCGTTGACAGGACAGCTTTTAACTATGGCTACACCTTC. This translates into CSVDRTAFNYGYTF. This chain connects TRBV29-1 to TRBJ1-2; the D gene is possibly TRBD1 (6 bases). V was trimmed by 3 bases and J by 1 base, leaving 12 bases between them. The CDR3 contains 14 residues. Germline loops: CDR1 SQVTM, CDR2 ANQGSEA.

The chain couples TRBV5-1 to TRBJ2-3; TRBD2 is a possible D gene (7 bases). CDR3 length: 16 amino acids. V lost 4 bases and J lost 4, with 19 bases in between. The germline V gene has CDR1 SGHRS and CDR2 YFSETQ. CDR3 in amino acids: CASSIFGGLVADTQYF. CDR3 sequence (DNA): TGCGCCAGCAGCATATTCGGGGGGCTGGTAGCAGATACGCAGTATTTT.

The sample holds one count of this clone. The genes are TRBV19 and TRBJ2-1, with TRBD1 as a possible D gene (6 bases). This CDR3 contains 13 residues. CDR1 is LNHDA, CDR2 SQIVND, per germline (reference sequence). Between the trimmed V and J ends, which lost 7 bases and 3 bases, there was a span of 10 bases. The CDR3 nucleotides read TGTGCCAGTACCAGGGGATACTACAATGAGCAGTTCTTC. Encoded protein: CASTRGYYNEQFF.

This chain connects TRBV6-1 to TRBJ1-1; D unclear. The CDR3 extends over 15 amino acids. Germline lookup yields CDR1 MNHNS and CDR2 SASEGT. Trimming shortened V by 1 base and J by 0 bases, and 9 bases separated the two germline ends. CDR3 loop: CASSEGWGMNTEAFF. The CDR3 DNA follows: TGTGCCAGCAGTGAAGGGTGGGGTATGAACACTGAAGCTTTCTTT.

V is TRBV2 and J is TRBJ2-7; TRBD1 or TRBD2 may be the D gene (6 bases each). The V end was cut by 2 bases, the J end by 3 bases, with 23 bases between. Germline V gives CDR1 SNHLY, CDR2 FYNNEI. The CDR3 is 18 residues long. CDR3 amino acids: CASSELPRGAGSNYEQYF. The DNA for the CDR3 is TGTGCCAGCAGTGAACTGCCGAGGGGGGCAGGTTCTAACTACGAGCAGTACTTC.

V gene TRBV5-1 combines with J gene TRBJ1-1, with unresolved D. This CDR3 has 13 amino acids. Trimming cost V 4 bases and J 8 bases, with 15 bases left between them. Germline CDR1 and CDR2: SGHRS and YFSETQ. The CDR3 here is CASSPQRPFEAFF. The CDR3 coding sequence is TGCGCCAGCAGCCCTCAACGTCCTTTCGAAGCTTTCTTT.

This clone was recorded once. The chain links TRBV9 to TRBJ1-2, with TRBD1 identical over 8 bases. After removal of 0 bases from V and 2 bases from J, the junction contained 3 bases not matched to a gene. CDR3 size: 15 residues. Germline V gives CDR1 SGDLS, CDR2 YYNGEE. For the CDR3, the DNA is TGTGCCAGCAGCGTAGGGGCAGGGGGCAACTATGGCTACACCTTC. Protein sequence: CASSVGAGGNYGYTF. The variable domain in full, with the rest retrieved from reference TRBV9 and TRBJ1-2, is DSGVTQTPKHLITATGQRVTLRCSPRSGDLSVYWYQQSLDQGLQFLIQYYNGEERAKGNILERFSAQQFPDLHSELNLSSLELGDSALYFCASSVGAGGNYGYTFGSGTRLTVV.

The chain joins TRBV27 to TRBJ2-7, with TRBD2 as a possible D gene (5 bases). The CDR3 is 17 residues long. Trimming took 1 base from V and 5 from J, leaving 21 bases between them. Per the germline V gene, CDR1 is MNHEY and CDR2 is SMNVEV (reference sequence). The CDR3 region has the DNA TGTGCCAGCAGTTTATTCTACGGGATAAGGCCCAGTAACGAGCAGTACTTC. It specifies CASSLFYGIRPSNEQYF.

By share, this clone counts as large. This rearrangement joins TRBV7-2 to TRBJ2-7; D is possibly TRBD1 or TRBD2 (6 bases each). The V end lost 0 bases, the J end lost 2 bases, and 11 bases lay between the germline ends. CDR1 and CDR2 (germline): SGHTA, FQGNSA. This CDR3 has 15 residues. The CDR3 spells CASSLAGGSAYEQYF. CDR3 sequence (DNA): TGTGCCAGCAGCTTAGCGGGGGGCTCTGCCTACGAGCAGTACTTC. Full variable domain (remainder filled in from reference TRBV7-2 and TRBJ2-7): GAGVSQSPSNKVTEKGKDVELRCDPISGHTALYWYRQSLGQGLEFLIYFQGNSAPDKSGLPSDRFSAERTGGSVSTLTIQRTQQEDSAVYLCASSLAGGSAYEQYFGPGTRLTVT.

The rearrangement uses TRBV9 and TRBJ2-1; perhaps TRBD2 as D (6 bases). Germline lookup yields CDR1 SGDLS and CDR2 YYNGEE. The CDR3 covers 15 residues. The germline V and J ends were trimmed by 3 bases and 3 bases, with 13 bases remaining between them. In DNA, the CDR3 is TGTGCCAGCAGCGAGAGAATGGGACTCTACAATGAGCAGTTCTTC. Encoded protein: CASSERMGLYNEQFF.

V and J are TRBV7-2 and TRBJ2-1; D not certain. The ends were cut back, 3 bases at V and 0 bases at J, with 12 bases in the middle. The CDR3 contains 16 residues. Germline CDR1 reads SGHTA; CDR2 reads FQGNSA. The DNA for the CDR3 is TGTGCCAGCAGCTTTATAGCCTGGAGCTCCTACAATGAGCAGTTCTTC. Its protein product is CASSFIAWSSYNEQFF. Combining the CDR3 with reference TRBV7-2 and TRBJ2-1 gives the whole variable domain GAGVSQSPSNKVTEKGKDVELRCDPISGHTALYWYRQSLGQGLEFLIYFQGNSAPDKSGLPSDRFSAERTGGSVSTLTIQRTQQEDSAVYLCASSFIAWSSYNEQFFGPGTRLTVL.

As to this clone: This may arise from a read error, as a much more abundant clone is one base away. This chain links TRBV4-1 with TRBJ1-1; D not resolved. From germline, CDR1 is MGHRA and CDR2 YSYEKL. The CDR3 totals 16 residues. Trimming removed 5 bases at V and 3 bases at J, with 19 bases between. CDR3 coding DNA: TGCGCCAGCAGCGGGCTAAGTACCTCCATGGACACTGAAGCTTTCTTT. Translating gives CASSGLSTSMDTEAFF.

This clone was counted between two and nine times. V and J are TRBV4-2 and TRBJ1-5, with D hard to call. The germline V gene encodes CDR1 LGHNA and CDR2 YNFKEQ. Trimming took 3 bases from V and 6 from J, leaving 12 bases between them. This CDR3 spans 14 amino acids. The CDR3 nucleotides read TGTGCCAGCAGCCAGTATATAAGCCGTCAGCCCCAGCATTTT. Residues: CASSQYISRQPQHF.

The V and J genes are TRBV19 and TRBJ2-1, with 8 bases lining up with TRBD1. V shed 4 bases and J 9 bases; nucleotides not matched to a gene: 2. The CDR3 runs to 12 residues. Germline V gives CDR1 LNHDA, CDR2 SQIVND (reference sequence). CDR3 sequence: CASSTDRGEQFF. Written as DNA, the CDR3 is TGTGCCAGTAGTACCGACAGGGGTGAGCAGTTCTTC.

This clone was seen just once. This chain links TRBV2 with TRBJ2-7; TRBD1 matches at 12 bases. The germline V gene encodes CDR1 SNHLY and CDR2 FYNNEI. The J segment lost 0 bases and the V segment lost 6 bases, leaving 9 bases of the junction unmatched. The CDR3 has 17 amino acids. CDR3 residues: CASRRDRGPPPSYEQYF. DNA for the CDR3: TGTGCCAGCAGGCGGGACAGGGGGCCCCCCCCCTCCTACGAGCAGTACTTC.

This chain joins TRBV11-2 and TRBJ2-7; D is possibly TRBD1 (5 bases). The CDR3 is 14 amino acids. Germline V gene data show CDR1 as SGHAT and CDR2 as FQNNGV. Deletions cut 5 bases from V and 1 base from J, with 12 bases between. The DNA for the CDR3 is TGTGCCAGCAGCCCTCGCCAGGGATCCTACGAGCAGTACTTC. Encoded protein: CASSPRQGSYEQYF.

The rearrangement joins TRBV4-1 to TRBJ1-5; D gene uncertain. Germline-derived CDR1 and CDR2 are MGHRA and YSYEKL. The CDR3 is 16 residues long. V was cut by 1 base and J by 4 bases, with 14 bases left in between. CDR3 nucleotides: TGCGCCAGCAGCCAAGCCCACAACCGGGCGAATCAGCCCCAGCATTTT. It specifies CASSQAHNRANQPQHF.